The present TCR beta chain was sequenced within a study of T cell repertoires in ileal Crohn's disease. Turning to the study itself: About half received postoperative treatment, approximately 12 with thiopurines and around 20 anti-TNF.

Data came from immunoSEQ multiplex PCR; TCRdb stores just in-frame clones and leaves some out. The profile covers about 14,000 clones, with approximately 63% appearing a single time and 5.9% taken by the ten largest. This clone counts as medium-sized. Different DNA sequences within this sample yield the same CDR3. This clonotype was obtained from an adult with Crohn's disease. Sequenced material: ileal tissue.

For the CDR3, the DNA is TGTGCCAGCAGTTACGGGGACAGGGGTTACGAGCAGTACTTC. Amino acids: CASSYGDRGYEQYF. The chain links TRBV6-5 to TRBJ2-7; 10 bases map to TRBD1. The germline V gene has CDR1 MNHEY and CDR2 SVGAGI. With V trimmed by 2 bases and J by 4 bases, 2 bases remained unmatched. The CDR3 contains 14 residues.